These 8 T cell receptor beta chains were sequenced from one sample in a study of T cells in Graves' hyperthyroidism and ophthalmopathy. RNA transcripts were the template for amplifying TCR beta CDR3 regions. TCR CDR3 regions were first amplified by RT-PCR with HTBI primers. TCRdb used MiXCR to reprocess the multiplex PCR reads, holding one entry per CDR3 protein. The sample includes 300,000 to 450,000 distinct CDR3 sequences, roughly 13% seen only once; the top ten take 11%. Material for sequencing was blood. The receptors shown here come from a woman aged 55-75 years with Graves' hyperthyroidism.

This clonotype was counted only a few times. The chain carries TRBV19 and TRBJ1-2, with a tentative D call TRBD1 (5 bases). CDR1 is LNHDA, CDR2 SQIVND, per germline (reference sequence). The CDR3 totals 14 residues. The germline V and J ends were trimmed by 6 bases and 7 bases, with 18 bases remaining between them. The CDR3 bases are TGTGCCAGTAGCACCAACCCCAGGGTTGGTGGCTACACCTTC. Translating it yields CASSTNPRVGGYTF.

This clonotype occurred many times. The rearrangement joins TRBV7-3 to TRBJ2-1, with a tentative D call TRBD2 (6 bases). This CDR3 spans 15 amino acids. Trimming removed 5 bases from V and 7 bases from J, with 18 bases in between. CDR1 and CDR2 (germline): SGHTA, FQGTGA. CDR3 loop: CASSTSGVTGNEQFF. In DNA form, the CDR3 reads TGTGCCAGCAGCACCTCGGGGGTGACGGGGAATGAGCAGTTCTTC.

Only one count was recorded for this clonotype. The CDR3 spells CASSWQELYEQYF. The CDR3 DNA follows: TGTGCCAGCAGTTGGCAGGAACTCTACGAGCAGTACTTC. This chain connects TRBV12-3 or TRBV12-4 to TRBJ2-7; no firm D call. Trimming left V 4 bases short and J 3 bases short, with 10 bases between. The length of the CDR3 is 13 residues.

The chain is built from TRBV25-1 and TRBJ2-5, with D maybe TRBD2 (6 bases). The germline V gene has CDR1 MGHDK and CDR2 SYGVNS. The CDR3 is 16 residues long. The V and J ends lost 1 base and 7 bases respectively, with 19 bases between them. The CDR3 nucleotides are TGTGCCAGCAGTGAATTCGGCGCGGGGTCCCGCGGGACCCAGTACTTC. This sequence encodes CASSEFGAGSRGTQYF. The full variable domain, completed using reference TRBV25-1 and TRBJ2-5, is EADIYQTPRYLVIGTGKKITLECSQTMGHDKMYWYQQDPGMELHLIHYSYGVNSTEKGDLSSESTVSRIRTEHFPLTLESARPSHTSQYLCASSEFGAGSRGTQYFGPGTRLLVL.

A few counts support this clonotype. V is TRBV15 and J is TRBJ2-1, with no clear D. V lost 3 bases to trimming and J lost 8 bases, with 14 bases between them. This CDR3 has 14 amino acids. Germline CDR1 reads LNHNV; CDR2 reads YYDKDF (reference sequence). The CDR3 protein is CATSRGYSNDEQFF. CDR3 DNA: TGTGCCACCAGCAGGGGGTACAGCAACGATGAGCAGTTCTTC.

This clonotype showed up many times. The chain uses TRBV11-3 and TRBJ2-1; possible D gene TRBD1, 6 bases. The germline gives CDR1 SGHNT, CDR2 YENEEA. This CDR3 comprises 13 residues. The V gene lost 5 bases and the J gene lost 6 bases, with 11 bases spanning the gap. The CDR3: CASSRTGTNEQFF. CDR3 in DNA: TGTGCCAGCAGCCGCACAGGGACCAATGAGCAGTTCTTC. Full variable domain (outside the CDR3, taken from reference TRBV11-3 and TRBJ2-1): EAGVVQSPRYKIIEKKQPVAFWCNPISGHNTLYWYLQNLGQGPELLIRYENEEAVDDSQLPKDRFSAERLKGVDSTLKIQPAELGDSAVYLCASSRTGTNEQFFGPGTRLTVL.

This clonotype was seen many times. This sequence joins TRBV18 and TRBJ2-2; D ambiguous. Germline CDR1 and CDR2: KGHSH and LQKENI. The ends were cut back, 1 base at V and 5 bases at J, with 2 bases in the middle. This CDR3 spans 12 amino acids. The CDR3 DNA sequence: TGTGCCAGCTCACCACAGACCGGGGAGCTGTTTTTT. This gives the protein CASSPQTGELFF.

This clonotype has a count of ten or more. The CDR3 loop reads CSARQTPYYGYTF. CDR3 coding DNA: TGCAGTGCTAGACAGACGCCGTACTATGGCTACACCTTC. This chain joins TRBV20-1 and TRBJ1-2, with unresolved D. The CDR3 is 13 residues long. V dropped 2 bases and J dropped 3 bases, with 10 bases sitting between them. CDR1 and CDR2 from the germline V gene are DFQATT and SNEGSKA (reference sequence).